These 14 T cell receptor beta chains came from one sample sequenced in a study of blood T cell repertoires in COVID-19. Method: immunoSEQ multiplex PCR; TCRdb's copy keeps in-frame clones and lacks some. Among around 180,000 clones listed, roughly four fifths were seen once. The sequenced material came from peripheral blood. These receptors all come from a woman of 80 years or more with COVID-19, enrolled during active disease.

This chain joins TRBV6-6 and TRBJ1-5, with D tentatively TRBD1 (6 bases). Trimming removed 5 bases at V and 11 bases at J, with 16 bases between. Germline CDR1 reads MNHNY; CDR2 reads SVGAGI (reference sequence). This CDR3 spans 13 amino acids. As DNA, the CDR3 is TGTGCCAGCAGTCATGAACCGGGACATTCCCAGCATTTT. Protein product: CASSHEPGHSQHF.

This sequence joins TRBV6-5 and TRBJ2-7; 8 nucleotides align to TRBD1. The CDR3 has 15 residues. The J segment lost 4 bases and the V segment lost 2 bases, leaving 7 bases of the junction unmatched. Germline V CDR1 and CDR2: MNHEY, SVGAGI. The CDR3 region is CASSYPGQGRYEQYF. In nucleotides, the CDR3 is TGTGCCAGCAGTTACCCCGGACAGGGAAGATACGAGCAGTACTTC.

The count of this clone is one. The chain links TRBV5-1 to TRBJ2-7; TRBD2 agrees at 14 bases. CDR1 and CDR2 (germline): SGHRS, YFSETQ. The CDR3 spans 16 residues. V dropped 0 bases and J dropped 4; count of bases not matched to a gene: 3. The CDR3 protein is CASSLGLAGGPYEQYF. The DNA of the CDR3 is TGCGCCAGCAGCTTGGGACTAGCGGGGGGGCCGTACGAGCAGTACTTC.

The rearrangement uses TRBV2 and TRBJ1-2, with D hard to call. CDR1 and CDR2 (germline): SNHLY, FYNNEI. Trimming pared 2 bases from V and 4 bases from J, leaving 11 bases between. CDR3 length: 14 amino acids. CDR3 protein: CASSEIGGFYGYTF. Here the CDR3 DNA reads TGTGCCAGCAGTGAAATTGGAGGGTTCTATGGCTACACCTTC.

The chain combines TRBV6-5 with TRBJ2-4; D is possibly TRBD2 (5 bases). The CDR3 spans 13 residues. Germline CDR1 and CDR2: MNHEY and SVGAGI. Trimming left V 7 bases short and J 1 base short, with 8 bases between. The CDR3 coding sequence is TGTGCCAGCAAAACGGGGGCCAAAAACATTCAGTACTTC. It codes for CASKTGAKNIQYF.

The chain couples TRBV29-1 to TRBJ2-3; no clear D gene. The germline CDR1 and CDR2 sequences are SQVTM and ANQGSEA. V was cut by 3 bases and J by 4 bases, with 11 bases left in between. The CDR3 covers 13 residues. In DNA form, the CDR3 reads TGCAGCGTTGATCCGGCACGGGCAGATACGCAGTATTTT. This encodes CSVDPARADTQYF.

The chain has TRBV5-8 and TRBJ2-7; 8 nucleotides match TRBD1. Germline V gives CDR1 SGHTS, CDR2 YDEGEE. V shed 5 bases and J 1 base; nucleotides not matched to a gene: 11. The CDR3 runs 16 residues. The CDR3 region is CASRKILRTGSYEQYF. The CDR3 DNA follows: TGTGCCAGCAGGAAGATACTACGGACAGGGTCCTACGAGCAGTACTTC.

This chain connects TRBV11-2 to TRBJ2-3, with a weak D call TRBD1 (6 bases). The V end lost 4 bases, the J end lost 0 bases, and 8 bases lay between the germline ends. This CDR3 spans 14 amino acids. CDR1 is SGHAT, CDR2 FQNNGV, per germline. CDR3 DNA: TGTGCCAGCAGCTCGGACAGTAGCACAGATACGCAGTATTTT. The encoded protein is CASSSDSSTDTQYF.

The chain has TRBV12-3 or TRBV12-4 and TRBJ1-2; the match to TRBD1 covers 7 bases. This CDR3 contains 13 residues. Losses at the gene ends were 5 bases for V and 7 bases for J; bases not matched to a gene: 7. The CDR3 loop is CASSADRVGGYTF. The CDR3 nucleotides read TGTGCCAGCAGTGCCGACAGGGTGGGTGGCTACACCTTC.

The CDR3: CASSTTGGSYEQYF. The CDR3, as DNA: TGTGCCAGCAGTACGACCGGCGGGTCCTACGAGCAGTACTTC. J is TRBJ2-7 and V is TRBV28; perhaps TRBD2 as D (5 bases). This CDR3 is built from 14 residues. The V and J ends lost 5 bases and 1 base respectively, with 12 bases between them. Germline V gene lookup returns CDR1 MDHEN and CDR2 SYDVKM.

CDR3 sequence reads: CASSPQATGGYGYTF. The CDR3 DNA reads TGCGCCAGCAGCCCGCAAGCAACAGGGGGATATGGCTACACCTTC. The chain uses TRBV4-3 and TRBJ1-2, with 8 bases matching TRBD1. Germline lookup yields CDR1 LGHNA and CDR2 YSLEER. V was clipped by 4 bases and J by 5 bases; unmatched bases: 9. The CDR3 is made up of 15 amino acids.

The chain carries TRBV9 and TRBJ2-2; a possible D gene is TRBD2 (5 bases). Trimming cost V 7 bases and J 7 bases, with 17 bases left between them. The CDR3 has 14 amino acids. Germline values: CDR1 SGDLS, CDR2 YYNGEE. CDR3 sequence reads: CASAIGVEGGELFF. The CDR3 region has the DNA TGTGCCAGCGCCATCGGGGTAGAAGGCGGGGAGCTGTTTTTT.

The sample holds one count of this clone. The J gene is TRBJ2-7, the V gene TRBV4-1, with D possibly being TRBD2 (5 bases). The CDR3 runs 20 residues. Trimming took 1 base from V and 0 from J, leaving 25 bases between them. CDR1 is MGHRA, CDR2 YSYEKL, per germline. The CDR3 is CASSQGGLRRISGGSYEQYF. In nucleotides, the CDR3 is TGCGCCAGCAGCCAAGGTGGGCTCCGACGGATCTCCGGAGGCTCCTACGAGCAGTACTTC.

This clone was seen just once. Possible read error: a much larger clone is one base away. The chain uses TRBV2 and TRBJ1-2; tentative D call: TRBD1 (6 bases). The CDR3 runs to 12 residues. Trimming stripped 5 bases from V and 3 bases from J, with 7 bases between. Germline V gives CDR1 SNHLY, CDR2 FYNNEI. CDR3 DNA sequence: TGTGCCAGCAGTCGGACAGACTATGGCTACACCTTC. Encoded protein: CASSRTDYGYTF.